This TCR beta chain was captured by sequencing in a study of shared clonotypes between healthy human individuals. Study results and limitations: Estimated clonotype richness was generally higher in naive than memory subsets.

Comments on this clone: What it binds is unknown.

V shed 5 bases and J shed 1 base, with 14 bases lying between them. CDR1 LNHDA and CDR2 SQIVND come from the germline V gene (reference sequence). This CDR3 spans 15 amino acids. The naive CD8 population came from CD45RO-negative cells selected for CCR7, without terminally differentiated effector memory CD45RA+ cells. Only in-frame clones appear in the TCRdb table, and some are missing; sequencing was by immunoSEQ multiplex PCR. The table includes around 1.9 million clones, 85% to 95% detected once. Sequencing was done on a sample of naive CD8+ T cells from PBMCs. This chain links TRBV19 with TRBJ1-1; unclear D gene. This sequence was found in a man in his late teens or twenties in good health. Some clones in this sample may be carry-over from other donors' samples. DNA for the CDR3: TGTGCCAGTAGTGGATGGCGACAACCGAACACTGAAGCTTTCTTT. This gives the protein CASSGWRQPNTEAFF. The full variable domain, in which reference TRBV19 and TRBJ1-1 provide the parts outside the CDR3, is DGGITQSPKYLFRKEGQNVTLSCEQNLNHDAMYWYRQDPGQGLRLIYYSQIVNDFQKGDIAEGYSVSREKKESFPLTVTSAQKNPTAFYLCASSGWRQPNTEAFFGQGTRLTVV.